A selection of T cell receptor beta chains follows, all from one sample in a study of monozygotic twins with inflammatory bowel disease. From its re-call of the 5' RACE reads, TCRdb lists each CDR3 protein once, without DNA. The sample's table shows approximately 380,000 distinct CDR3 sequences. Sequences were obtained from blood. These receptors were taken from a human donor with ulcerative colitis or Crohn's disease, or a healthy co-twin of an affected twin (not recorded which). CDR3s include the opening cysteine and the closing phenylalanine or tryptophan.

V: TRBV5-1; length: 14; J: TRBJ2-5; CDR3: CASSLGPAGETQYF
V: TRBV28; length: 13; J: TRBJ2-7; CDR3: CASSLIISYEQYF
V: TRBV3-1; length: 15; J: TRBJ2-1; CDR3: CASSQGLAGANEQFF
V: TRBV7-2; length: 14; J: TRBJ1-2; CDR3: CASSFFSDNYGYTF
V: TRBV7-7; length: 13; J: TRBJ2-5; CDR3: CASTPYIQETQYF
V: TRBV5-1; length: 15; J: TRBJ2-3; CDR3: CASSLSTGDKDTQYF
V: TRBV6-2/TRBV6-3; length: 15; J: TRBJ2-7; CDR3: CASSSPGQGPREQYF
V: TRBV4-3; length: 16; J: TRBJ2-7; CDR3: CASSQGTSTALYEQYF
V: TRBV5-6; length: 16; J: TRBJ2-2; CDR3: CASSLAGRSNTGELFF
V: TRBV6-6; length: 11; J: TRBJ2-1; CDR3: CASVLGQGQFF
V: TRBV6-5; length: 17; J: TRBJ1-2; CDR3: CASSWDGGQVFDYGYTF
V: TRBV30; length: 12; J: TRBJ2-7; CDR3: CAWSEPDAGRYF
V: TRBV6-5; length: 14; J: TRBJ2-2; CDR3: CASSYSRGTGELFF
V: TRBV5-1; length: 12; J: TRBJ2-7; CDR3: CASSLTGDEQYF
V: TRBV7-2; length: 16; J: TRBJ2-3; CDR3: CASSLGRDRSTDTQYF
V: TRBV3-1; length: 14; J: TRBJ1-5; CDR3: CASSRGSGNQPQHF
V: TRBV5-1; length: 16; J: TRBJ2-3; CDR3: CASSLGASGGSRKQYF
V: TRBV4-2; length: 18; J: TRBJ2-3; CDR3: CASSQGDQAGGQRDTQYF
V: TRBV11-2; length: 14; J: TRBJ1-2; CDR3: CASSPATGAYGYTF
V: TRBV20-1; length: 16; J: TRBJ2-3; CDR3: CSARGRLTGWTDTQYF
V: TRBV5-4; length: 15; J: TRBJ1-2; CDR3: CASSLEGTRNYGYTF
V: TRBV10-3; length: 14; J: TRBJ1-1; CDR3: CAISGARGNTEAFF
V: TRBV2; length: 13; J: TRBJ2-7; CDR3: CASESGSSYEQYF
V: TRBV7-6; length: 17; J: TRBJ2-1; CDR3: CASSLVTGGSSYNEQFF
V: TRBV7-2; length: 16; J: TRBJ2-5; CDR3: CASSLGLAGGTETQYF
V: TRBV28; length: 13; J: TRBJ2-2; CDR3: CATRTVNTGELFF
V: TRBV19; length: 15; J: TRBJ2-1; CDR3: CASSEAGGPYSEQFF
V: TRBV7-2; length: 14; J: TRBJ2-2; CDR3: CASGRGAGTGELFF
V: TRBV7-2; length: 14; J: TRBJ2-7; CDR3: CASRTGQGSNEQYF
V: TRBV5-1; length: 16; J: TRBJ2-1; CDR3: CASSGTTGTTGNEQFF
V: TRBV12-3/TRBV12-4; length: 16; J: TRBJ1-3; CDR3: CASRPGRDTSGNTIYF
V: TRBV29-1; length: 14; J: TRBJ2-2; CDR3: CSVRDRLNTGELFF
V: TRBV7-2; length: 16; J: TRBJ2-5; CDR3: CASSLASGGAQETQYF
V: TRBV20-1; length: 12; J: TRBJ2-1; CDR3: CSTRGAYNEQFF
V: TRBV5-1; length: 15; J: TRBJ1-2; CDR3: CASSLGNGTGYGYTF
V: TRBV11-3; length: 14; J: TRBJ1-1; CDR3: CASSLSRAATEAFF
V: TRBV7-6; length: 15; J: TRBJ2-1; CDR3: CASSGPDRGRDEQFF
V: TRBV30; length: 12; J: TRBJ1-2; CDR3: CAWSVSNYGYTF
V: TRBV7-2; length: 15; J: TRBJ2-1; CDR3: CASLDRGSSYNEQFF
V: TRBV7-2; length: 14; J: TRBJ2-5; CDR3: CASSFAGSLETQYF
V: TRBV7-3; length: 13; J: TRBJ1-1; CDR3: CASSSDPDTEAFF
V: TRBV18; length: 14; J: TRBJ2-7; CDR3: CASSPTQLSYEQYF
V: TRBV29-1; length: 11; J: TRBJ1-1; CDR3: CSVGGQIEAFF
V: TRBV5-1; length: 14; J: TRBJ1-1; CDR3: CASSWTDLNTEAFF
V: TRBV27; length: 13; J: TRBJ1-6; CDR3: CASSFGGYSPLHF